The present entry profiles one T cell receptor (beta chain) with its context. Its antigen is not yet known. No much larger clone is present one base from it, and per-base qualities are unavailable. V sheds 0 bases and J sheds 8 bases, leaving 19 bases between their ends. The germline V gene supplies CDR1 LGHNA and CDR2 YSLEER. The CDR3 numbers 17 residues from cysteine through phenylalanine. The retained sequence is limited to the CDR3, 51 bases, with the frame set at the first base. In total, just over 650 healthy bone marrow donors made up the cohort. At the time of sampling, all cohort members were nominally healthy, though unrecorded immune exposures were likely present. The donor was CMV seronegative and belonged to the group of around 350 seronegative cohort members. Each donor provided a peripheral blood sample, and peripheral blood mononuclear cells were used for TCR beta sequencing. The Qiagen DNeasy Blood Extraction Kit was used to extract genomic DNA from the blood cell samples.

The library was made by the immunoSEQ multiplex PCR assay. The multiplex PCR relied on a mix of 60 forward primers for TCR Vbeta segments and 13 reverse primers for TCR Jbeta segments. Amplification of the CDR3 region of rearranged TCR beta genes was performed with a multiplex PCR assay on genomic DNA. Amplified TCR beta libraries were sequenced as 87-base-pair reads on the Illumina HiSeq System. The published analysis was carried out like this. A later analysis counted about 80 million unique TCR beta chains across the 666 repertoires, and 10 million to 12 million of these chains were shared by at least two donors. Raw reads were error-corrected and collapsed into unique sequences by a nearest-neighbor algorithm in which closely related sequences were merged to remove PCR and sequencing errors. Alignment of CDR3 sequences to IMGT reference sequences was used to assign V, D and J gene segments. Each retained sequence needed at least a six-nucleotide match to both a V gene segment and a J gene segment. A rearrangement was called productive if the CDR3 had no stop codons and remained in frame with V and J, and every other rearrangement was called non-productive. Following IMGT convention, CDR3 was defined as the stretch from the second conserved V-encoded cysteine up to the conserved J-encoded phenylalanine. Sequences without an unambiguous match to a single V gene segment were excluded from the earlier analysis of 587 of the donors. In an earlier analysis of 587 of the donors, V segments were called functional above 56.7% productive rearrangements and were called segregating when the between-donor standard deviation exceeded 5%. A statistical classification framework was built for diagnosing cytomegalovirus status from the catalog of TCR beta chain sequences. In a later analysis, V and J genes were assigned by comparing TCR nucleotide sequences against IMGT/GENE-DB human TR gene sequences. In a later analysis, CDR3 sequences and most-parsimonious VDJ recombination scenarios were assigned using the TCRdist pipeline. In a later analysis, each TCR beta chain was defined by its CDR3 amino acid sequence together with its V-gene family, and reads lacking a unique V-gene family were excluded. As a way to deal with suspected cross-contamination and a sequencing artifact, a later analysis dropped more than 500 nucleotide sequences that were highly shared and had low generation probability. For each public chain, a later analysis derived a clonal expansion index from normalized ranks of inferred template counts within each repertoire. In a later analysis, generation probabilities were computed using a VDJ recombination model fitted to out-of-frame rearrangements, and the results were checked against IGoR. In a later analysis, TCR-TCR, TCR-HLA and TCR-CMV co-occurrence was scored with hypergeometric tests, and a repertoire-size bias correction was applied to TCR pairs. In a later analysis, false discovery rates were estimated by permuting HLA or CMV assignments 20 times. In a later analysis, co-occurring TCRs were grouped with DBSCAN, and TCRdist sequence similarity was added when clustering was performed within HLA-allele-positive subsets. Repertoires with fewer than 30,000 or more than 120,000 public chains, plus five repertoires with anomalous nucleotide sharing, were excluded from co-occurrence clustering. TCRdb carries this immuneACCESS record with in-frame sequences only. Its versions omit some clonotypes, under half of them owing to an unresolved V gene in the studies checked, with the rest unexplained. V and J calls and clone size are those listed in that table; D and trimming were worked out from the DNA. The sample has 95,000 to 150,000 clones on record, around 80% of them singletons. The ten largest clones represent about 2% of the sample.

The entry originates in a study of cytomegalovirus exposure and HLA in healthy donors (dated 2017 in TCRdb). Study-level background: In an earlier analysis of about 560 of the donors, 250 to 350 Gb of sequence data and just under 120 million unique TCR beta sequences from roughly 180 million T cells were reported. An early release that covered about 600 HLA-typed donors contained approximately 290 gigabases of sequencing data and 85 million to 100 million unique TCR sequences. Among the approximately 400 genotyped donors, about 83% belonged to the genetic ancestry cluster associated with self-reported Caucasian donors. The aim of the study was to test whether cataloging public T cell receptors could identify signatures of past pathogen exposure. The study profiled the T cell repertoires of approximately 700 subjects by immunosequencing and related them to cytomegalovirus serostatus. Along with the 666-subject first cohort, a separate validation cohort of over 90 different subjects was used. To predict cytomegalovirus infection status, the study combined high-throughput TCR immunosequencing, statistical association of individual TCRs with disease status, and machine learning. To study patterns of TCR occurrence, a later analysis re-analyzed previously published TCR beta repertoires from around 670 donors and added high-resolution HLA genotyping. In the later analysis, no new phenotypic data were used to find candidate immune exposures; instead, reliance was placed on TCR beta sequences and their occurrence across donors. In an earlier analysis of roughly 600 of the donors, high-throughput TCR beta sequencing was used to judge whether each TCR beta V gene segment behaved as functional or pseudogenic. Donor age, sex, ethnicity and CMV serostatus were compiled alongside the repertoire data. Genome-wide SNP genotypes for about 60% of the roughly 700 donors were used in a later genetic analysis, which treated that subset as a discovery cohort. Every discovery cohort repertoire had been produced on one sequencing platform. HLA typing included class I and class II loci at four-digit resolution. Typing coverage differed by locus: A, B, C, DRB1 and DQB1 were typed in about 620-640 donors, DQA1 in about 500, DPA1 in 600 to 610, and DPB1 in around 490. Because of strong linkage in the cohort, roughly five DR-DQ haplotypes were treated as single units for association and clustering. Among about 360 genotyped donors of the cohort, an average of approximately 250,000 unique TCR beta nucleotide sequences were sequenced per donor, roughly 20% of them non-productive. General findings and caveats noted by the study authors: In a later analysis, the rate of TCR association differed among HLA loci, with DRB1 alleles having the most associated TCRs and HLA-C alleles having the fewest. Linkage disequilibrium might explain the correlated functional status among segregating V segments, but an unknown experimental factor could not be ruled out. In this cohort, only TCR beta chains were sequenced, and detectable features were limited by the absence of alpha or paired-chain data. In a later genetic analysis, a missense DCLRE1C variant was associated with V-gene and J-gene trimming of TCR beta chains, and the association was replicated in an independent cohort. In a later analysis, over 15,000 TCR beta sequences were associated with specific HLA alleles at a false discovery rate of 0.05. A few of the identified cytomegalovirus-associated TCR beta chains were confirmed in vitro to be specific for cytomegalovirus antigens. The authors suggested that the approach could potentially be extended to other disease states and immunological phenotypes. In an earlier analysis of fewer than 750 of the donors, most TCR beta V segments were observed in productive rearrangements about 87% or about 30% of the time, broadly matching IMGT annotations. HLA typing was unavailable for some donors at each locus, so association tests used only the typed subset. CMV serostatus was the only immune exposure information available for the cohort. The sequencing pipeline was judged likely to have produced a cluster of highly shared sequence variants as a technical artifact. According to a later analysis, parvovirus B19, influenza, CMV and Epstein-Barr virus appeared linked to several top co-occurrence clusters. When HLA alleles, especially DR and DQ, strongly co-occurred, TCR associations were difficult to assign to individual alleles. In a later analysis, HLA-associated TCR beta chains showed more clonal expansion and lower generation probabilities than non-associated chains that were equally common. Because counts were too low, fewer than 20 rarely observed V segments, including chromosome 9 orphons, were excluded from the earlier analysis of around 590 of the donors. A further reported finding was that TCR beta sequences accurately predicted the HLA-A and HLA-B alleles for most subjects in the first cohort. Most TCR sequences were observed very rarely across donors, whereas some public TCRs were present in many individuals. In a later analysis, most CMV-associated TCR beta chains were found to appear HLA-restricted, with HLA associations seemingly driven largely by CMV exposure. Cytomegalovirus status was reported to be diagnosed by the classifier with high specificity and sensitivity in both the original and validation cohorts. A total of roughly 160 TCR beta chains were listed by the study as associated with cytomegalovirus. The 87-base-pair reads could not distinguish some IMGT-functional V segments, including TRBV6-2 and TRBV6-3, so those segments were excluded. In a later genetic analysis, fewer N-insertions in productive TCRs were reported among donors in an Asian-associated ancestry cluster than the approximately 710-donor mean. The presence/absence analyses assumed that sequencing depth was roughly uniform across donors, and that assumption may not be true.

This receptor was taken from a man aged 30 to 39 in good health and CMV-seronegative. The chain is made from TRBV4-3 and TRBJ1-4; tentative D gene TRBD1, with 5 bases matching. The sample was PBMCs. The CDR3 region reads CASSQDPGGEAREKLFF. The nucleotides are TGCGCCAGCAGCCAAGATCCAGGAGGGGAGGCAAGGGAAAAACTGTTTTTT.